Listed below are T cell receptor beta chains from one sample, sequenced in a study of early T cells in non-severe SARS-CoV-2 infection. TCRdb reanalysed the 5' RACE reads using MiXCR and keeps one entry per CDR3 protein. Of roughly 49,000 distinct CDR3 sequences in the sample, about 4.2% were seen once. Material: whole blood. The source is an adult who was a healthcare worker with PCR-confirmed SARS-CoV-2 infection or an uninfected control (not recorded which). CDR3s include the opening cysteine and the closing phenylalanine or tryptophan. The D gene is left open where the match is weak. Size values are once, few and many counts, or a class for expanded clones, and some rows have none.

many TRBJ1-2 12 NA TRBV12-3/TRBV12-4 TGTGCCAGCAGTTTCGTCCGGGATGGCTACACCTTC CASSFVRDGYTF
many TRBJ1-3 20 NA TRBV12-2 TGTGCAAGTCGCTTAGCAGGACAGTTTTTGGGGGAAGTGCCAGGAAACACCATATATTTT CASRLAGQFLGEVPGNTIYF
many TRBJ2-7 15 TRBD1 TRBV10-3 TGTGCCATCAGTGAGTCGAGGGGGCGACGTTACGAGCAGTACTTC CAISESRGRRYEQYF
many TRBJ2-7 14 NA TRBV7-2 TGTGCCAGCAGCTTAGGGACAGTCTCCTACGAGCAGTACTTC CASSLGTVSYEQYF
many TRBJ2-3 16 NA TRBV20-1 TGCAGTGCTAGAGTGTTAGACCCGCTTGTCACGGATACGCAGTATTTT CSARVLDPLVTDTQYF
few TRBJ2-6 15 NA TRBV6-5 TGTGCCAGCAGTCCCGGGGATTCTGGGGCCAACGTCCTGACTTTC CASSPGDSGANVLTF
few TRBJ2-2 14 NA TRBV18 TGTGCCAGCTCACCAGGGACTAACACCGGGGAGCTGTTTTTT CASSPGTNTGELFF
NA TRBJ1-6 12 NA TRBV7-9 TGTGCCAGCAGCTCGGGTGGCTCACCCCTCCACTTT CASSSGGSPLHF
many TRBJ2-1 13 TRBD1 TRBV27 TGTGCCAGCAGTTTGGGACAGGGCCATGAGCAGTTCTTC CASSLGQGHEQFF
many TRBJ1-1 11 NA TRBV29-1 TGCAGCGTTGAGTGGGGGACAATCGGTTTCTTT CSVEWGTIGFF
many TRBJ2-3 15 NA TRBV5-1 TGCGCCAGCAGATCTACAGGGTCATACACAGATACGCAGTATTTT CASRSTGSYTDTQYF
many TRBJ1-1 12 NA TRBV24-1 TGTGCCACCAGTCGGGGGGACACTGAAGCTTTCTTT CATSRGDTEAFF
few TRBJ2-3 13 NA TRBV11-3 TGTGCCAGCAGCTTGGGCAGTACGAGTACGCAGTATTTT CASSLGSTSTQYF
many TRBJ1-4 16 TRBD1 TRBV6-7 TGTGCCAGCAGTTCCGTTAACAGGGGGACTAATGAAAAACTGTTTTTT CASSSVNRGTNEKLFF
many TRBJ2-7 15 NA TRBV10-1 TGCGCCAGCAGTGATGGACAGGGAGGGGCCTACGAGCAGTACTTC CASSDGQGGAYEQYF
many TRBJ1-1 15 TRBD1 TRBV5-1 TGCGCCAGCAGCTTGGACGGGACAGGGACGACTGAAGCTTTCTTT CASSLDGTGTTEAFF
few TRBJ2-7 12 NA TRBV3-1 TGTGCCAGCAGCCAAGGAGCCGGGACGGGAACTTTC CASSQGAGTGTF
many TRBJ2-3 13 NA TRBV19 TGTGCCAGTAGTATCCAAGGCACAGATACGCAGTATTTT CASSIQGTDTQYF
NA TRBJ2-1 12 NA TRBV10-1 TGCGCCAGCAGCATGTCCTACAATGAGCAGTTCTTC CASSMSYNEQFF
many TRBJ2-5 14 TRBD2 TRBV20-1 TGCAGTGCTCTAGCGGGATTAAATGCGGAGACCCAGTACTTC CSALAGLNAETQYF
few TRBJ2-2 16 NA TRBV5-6 TGTGCCAGCAGCTTAGACCCACCCCCGAACACCGGGGAGCTGTTTTTT CASSLDPPPNTGELFF
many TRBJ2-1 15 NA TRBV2 TGTGCCAGCAGGGAGGAAGGGTGGGGGAACAATGAGCAGTTCTTC CASREEGWGNNEQFF
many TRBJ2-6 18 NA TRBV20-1 TGCAGTGCACCGACGAGGGGACCTACACACTCTGGGGCCAACGTCCTGACTTTC CSAPTRGPTHSGANVLTF